This TCR beta chain was found in a study of long-term antiretroviral therapy in people with HIV. Study results and limitations: Clonotypes expanded prior to ART showed repertoire dominance at all sampled time points.

PBMC samples from each donor numbered at least one pre-ART and at least two post-ART. The samples, holding 1-10 million cryopreserved PBMC, were thawed before DNA extraction was carried out. At survey level, the immunoSEQ assay was run in its v3.0 version. 40,000-50,000 T-cell genomes per sample were the sequencing target. Data came from immunoSEQ multiplex PCR; TCRdb stores just in-frame clones and leaves some out. The sample has 30,000 to 35,000 clones, roughly 74% seen once. Notes on this clone: Its antigen remains unknown.

The germline V gene encodes CDR1 SGHNT and CDR2 YYREEE (reference sequence). The V and J ends lost 4 bases and 4 bases, in that order; junction bases with no gene match: 10. The CDR3 runs 16 residues. The receptor comes from a man between 50 and 59 years old with HIV. The sample consisted of unsorted PBMCs, taken 3 years after starting antiretroviral therapy. The rearrangement links TRBV5-4 to TRBJ2-5, with TRBD2 matching over 10 bases. The CDR3 sequence: CASSALKREGRETQYF. For the CDR3, the DNA is TGTGCCAGCAGCGCCCTAAAGCGGGAGGGGAGAGAGACCCAGTACTTC.